The rows below give T cell receptor beta chains drawn from one sample of a study of spatial heterogeneity in lung cancer. TCRdb called the 5' RACE reads again in MiXCR, with one record for every CDR3 protein. The sample has about 3,900 distinct CDR3 sequences, 5.3% seen once. Material: lung tumor tissue, obtained at surgery. These receptors originate from a female donor with early-stage non-small cell lung cancer. The CDR3 runs from the conserved cysteine through the conserved F or W. The D gene is left open where the match is weak. Only some rows state a clone size, as once, few, many or a class for expanded clones.

>TRBV29-1|medium-sized|TRBJ1-2|NA
CSVGGYTF
TGCAGCGTTGGTGGCTACACCTTC
>TRBV7-3|medium-sized|TRBJ2-3|NA
CASSLQGGRDTQYF
TGTGCCAGCAGCTTACAGGGGGGAAGGGATACGCAGTATTTT
>TRBV4-1|medium-sized|TRBJ2-2|NA
CASSQDDIGNGELFF
TGCGCCAGCAGCCAAGATGATATAGGCAACGGGGAGCTGTTTTTT
>TRBV18|medium-sized|TRBJ1-2|NA
CASSPPGRAPSYGYTF
TGTGCCAGCTCACCACCGGGCAGGGCGCCGTCCTATGGCTACACCTTC
>TRBV27|medium-sized|TRBJ1-6|NA
CASSPLVLNSPLHF
TGTGCCAGCAGTCCGTTGGTACTAAATTCACCCCTCCACTTT
>TRBV5-1|NA|TRBJ2-7|NA
CASSLGSSSYEQYF
TGCGCCAGCAGCTTGGGCTCTAGCTCCTACGAGCAGTACTTC
>TRBV6-5|medium-sized|TRBJ1-2|NA
CASTIGGGNYGYTF
TGTGCCAGCACCATAGGCGGGGGGAACTATGGCTACACCTTC
>TRBV5-1|medium-sized|TRBJ2-1|TRBD2
CASRSGVGRVYNEQFF
TGCGCCAGCAGATCGGGGGTCGGGAGGGTCTACAATGAGCAGTTCTTC
>TRBV29-1|NA|TRBJ2-1|TRBD1
CSVEPGQGVKGYNEQFF
TGCAGCGTTGAGCCGGGACAGGGGGTGAAGGGCTACAATGAGCAGTTCTTC
>TRBV29-1|medium-sized|TRBJ2-3|NA
CSVEEGVDTQYF
TGCAGCGTTGAAGAGGGGGTTGATACGCAGTATTTT
>TRBV6-2/TRBV6-3|medium-sized|TRBJ1-1|NA
CASSYVAEAFF
TGTGCCAGCAGTTACGTCGCTGAAGCTTTCTTT
>TRBV20-1|many|TRBJ1-4|TRBD1
CSASRGLDEKLFF
TGCAGTGCTAGTAGGGGGCTTGATGAAAAACTGTTTTTT
>TRBV5-1|medium-sized|TRBJ2-2|NA
CASTSRGTNTGELFF
TGCGCCAGCACGTCGAGGGGAACTAACACCGGGGAGCTGTTTTTT
>TRBV7-9|medium-sized|TRBJ1-5|NA
CASSARGVSNQPQHF
TGTGCCAGCAGCGCGCGCGGGGTTAGCAATCAGCCCCAGCATTTT
>TRBV6-2/TRBV6-3|medium-sized|TRBJ2-1|NA
CASSSRGSSSYNEQFF
TGTGCCAGCAGTTCCCGCGGCTCTAGCTCCTACAATGAGCAGTTCTTC
>TRBV6-5|NA|TRBJ2-7|TRBD1
CAVKQGDEQYF
TGTGCCGTGAAACAGGGGGACGAGCAGTACTTC
>TRBV6-1|NA|TRBJ1-2|NA
CASRDRPTANYGYTF
TGTGCCAGCAGGGACAGACCCACGGCTAACTATGGCTACACCTTC
>TRBV3-1|medium-sized|TRBJ2-7|NA
CASSQEPSPSYEQYF
TGTGCCAGCAGCCAAGAGCCCAGCCCTTCCTACGAGCAGTACTTC
>TRBV7-2|medium-sized|TRBJ2-1|NA
CASSSDPSSYNEQFF
TGTGCCAGCAGCTCCGACCCGAGCTCCTACAATGAGCAGTTCTTC
>TRBV5-4|medium-sized|TRBJ1-2|TRBD1
CASSPDRVGGYTF
TGTGCCAGCAGCCCTGACAGGGTCGGTGGCTACACCTTC
>TRBV19|few|TRBJ2-2|NA
CASSTQYTGELFF
TGTGCCAGTAGTACCCAATACACCGGGGAGCTGTTTTTT
>TRBV18|medium-sized|TRBJ2-1|TRBD2
CASSRAGTSGYNEQFF
TGTGCCAGCTCACGAGCCGGGACTAGCGGTTACAATGAGCAGTTCTTC
>TRBV28|once|TRBJ2-7|NA
CASRQDSVHEQYF
TGTGCCAGCAGGCAGGACAGTGTCCACGAGCAGTACTTC
>TRBV7-2|medium-sized|TRBJ1-4|NA
CASSLSREKLFF
TGTGCCAGCAGCTTATCCCGGGAAAAACTGTTTTTT
>TRBV20-1|medium-sized|TRBJ2-1|NA
CSARDGARSYNEQFF
TGCAGTGCTAGAGACGGAGCGAGGTCCTACAATGAGCAGTTCTTC
>TRBV5-1|medium-sized|TRBJ1-1|NA
CASTRSALTGNTEAFF
TGCGCCAGCACTAGATCCGCCCTGACAGGGAACACTGAAGCTTTCTTT
>TRBV5-1|NA|TRBJ1-1|NA
CASSGGRGGNTEAFF
TGCGCCAGCAGTGGTGGCAGGGGAGGCAACACTGAAGCTTTCTTT
>TRBV5-4|medium-sized|TRBJ2-3|TRBD1
CASSWGQPNTDTQYF
TGTGCCAGCAGCTGGGGACAGCCGAACACAGATACGCAGTATTTT
>TRBV7-2|medium-sized|TRBJ2-3|TRBD2
CASSPWGGYGDTQYF
TGTGCCAGCAGCCCCTGGGGAGGGTATGGAGATACGCAGTATTTT
>TRBV20-1|few|TRBJ2-2|NA
CSARRAGELFF
TGCAGTGCCCGGAGGGCCGGGGAGCTGTTTTTT
>TRBV14|NA|TRBJ1-1|NA
CASRVGTNEAFF
TGTGCCAGCAGAGTGGGGACCAATGAAGCTTTCTTT
>TRBV7-8|medium-sized|TRBJ1-3|TRBD1
CASRSRDRDSGNTIYF
TGTGCCAGCAGATCTAGGGACAGGGATTCTGGAAACACCATATATTTT